The TCR beta chain under discussion was sequenced for a study of OX40 agonist ivuxolimab in advanced cancers. Study background: Patients' therapy was ivuxolimab, an antibody that acts as an agonist of OX40 (CD134). Mean age approximately 61 years, range about 20 to 90; approximately 83% male.

The CDR3 sequence is 15 residues long. Germline CDR1 SGDLS, CDR2 YYNGEE. Sequenced by immunoSEQ multiplex PCR; TCRdb stores in-frame clones only, minus some. The sample has 60,000 or so clones, 80% to 85% seen once. Autoimmune disease history or systemic immunosuppression was exclusionary. The clonotype originates from an adult with an advanced solid tumor such as melanoma, head and neck, liver or kidney cancer. The specimen comprised CD4+ or CD8+ T cells sorted from blood, sampled in a trial of the OX40 agonist ivuxolimab. The chain combines TRBV9 with TRBJ2-5; D possibly corresponds to TRBD1 (5 bases). The last part of the DNA fits TRBJ2-7 better; the J call may be wrong. The CDR3 region has the DNA TGTGCCAGCAGCGTAGAGCCACAGGCTTCCTACGAGCAGTACTTC. It codes for CASSVEPQASYEQYF.